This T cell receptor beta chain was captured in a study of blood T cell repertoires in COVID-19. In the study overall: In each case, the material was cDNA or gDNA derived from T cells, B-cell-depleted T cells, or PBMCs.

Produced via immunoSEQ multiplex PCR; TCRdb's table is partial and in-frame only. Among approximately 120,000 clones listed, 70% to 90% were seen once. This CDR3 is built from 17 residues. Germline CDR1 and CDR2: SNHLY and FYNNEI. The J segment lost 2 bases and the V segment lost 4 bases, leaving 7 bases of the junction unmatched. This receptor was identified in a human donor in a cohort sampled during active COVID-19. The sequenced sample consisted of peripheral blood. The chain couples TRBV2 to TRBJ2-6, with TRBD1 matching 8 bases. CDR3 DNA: TGTGCCAGCAGTGTCCAGGGGGCGGGTGCTGGGGCCAACGTCCTGACTTTC. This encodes CASSVQGAGAGANVLTF.